The next 6 T cell receptor beta chains were all read from a single sample in a study of blood T cell repertoires in COVID-19. The table came from immunoSEQ multiplex PCR; TCRdb's copy has only in-frame clones and leaves some out. Here the sample spans about 280,000 clones, approximately 86% being singletons. Sequencing was carried out using PBMCs or T cells enriched from blood (not recorded which). Receptors were obtained from a woman aged 30 to 39 who had recovered from COVID-19.

The chain carries TRBV7-6 and TRBJ2-5; a weak D match, TRBD2 (5 bases). With 1 base removed from V and 5 bases from J, the gap between germline ends came to 17 bases. From germline, CDR1 is SGHVS and CDR2 FNYEAQ. This CDR3 has 16 amino acids. The CDR3 region is CASSLVARTSGETQYF. Written as DNA, the CDR3 is TGTGCCAGCAGCTTAGTAGCCCGGACGTCGGGGGAGACCCAGTACTTC.

This chain uses TRBV5-1 with TRBJ2-5; 7 nucleotides agree with TRBD1. The CDR3 has 15 amino acids. In germline, CDR1 is SGHRS, CDR2 YFSETQ. Trimming took 0 bases from V and 1 from J; bases not matched to a gene: 3. Here the CDR3 DNA reads TGCGCCAGCAGCTTGGGACAGGGTCCCCAAGAGACCCAGTACTTC. It yields the protein CASSLGQGPQETQYF.

The genes are TRBV27 and TRBJ1-2; D is ambiguous. There are 12 residues in the CDR3. Germline V gene data show CDR1 as MNHEY and CDR2 as SMNVEV (reference sequence). Trimming took off 8 bases at V and 7 bases at J, with 14 bases between the two ends. CDR3 in DNA: TGTGCCAGCGGACCTAGGAGGGTTGGCTACACCTTC. Translated: CASGPRRVGYTF.

The rearrangement uses TRBV19 and TRBJ1-1; D gene uncertain. Trimming shortened V by 1 base and J by 5 bases, and 11 bases separated the two germline ends. Germline CDR1 is LNHDA and CDR2 is SQIVND (reference sequence). This CDR3 contains 14 residues. CDR3 sequence: CASSIATSFTEAFF. Written as DNA, the CDR3 is TGTGCCAGTAGTATAGCCACATCCTTTACTGAAGCTTTCTTT.

The rearrangement joins TRBV5-1 to TRBJ1-1; D is possibly TRBD1 (6 bases). With 5 bases removed from V and 2 bases from J, the gap between germline ends came to 13 bases. CDR1 SGHRS and CDR2 YFSETQ come from the germline V gene. The CDR3 runs 14 residues. The CDR3 coding sequence is TGCGCCAGCAGACCACTCAGGGGTAACACTGAAGCTTTCTTT. It codes for CASRPLRGNTEAFF.

This clone has more than one count but fewer than ten. The chain is built from TRBV21-1 and TRBJ2-1; TRBD2 was called by the table and not checked on the DNA. TRBV21-1 is listed as a pseudogene. CDR3 length equals 17 residues. CDR3 nucleotides: TGTGCCAGCAGCAATCCCTTAGAGAGCTCGGGTGTCGATGAGCAGTTCTTC. Translation gives CASSNPLESSGVDEQFF.